The present T cell receptor (beta chain) was sequenced within a study of glioma-infiltrating T cells. Overall study results and limits: CDR3 overlap between tissue and blood was very small. Tissue-blood divergence was below expectation in non-neoplastic patients, above in gliomas.

Using RNA template, CDR3s of TCR alpha and beta were amplified with iRepertoire arm-PCR. TCRdb reprocessed the multiplex PCR reads via MiXCR and lists one record per CDR3 protein. Among fewer than 200,000 distinct CDR3 sequences, more than 30% were seen once, and the ten largest hold roughly 21%. Germline loops: CDR1 SGHRS, CDR2 YFSETQ. The CDR3 spans 14 residues. In regard to this clonotype: Its matching antigen is unknown. Its ends do not fully match the called genes, so a read error is possible.

The sequence was collected from a human donor with low-grade glioma or glioblastoma, undergoing nonglioma brain surgery, or in good health (not recorded which). The genes are TRBV5-1 and TRBJ2-7; no clear D. Input material: glioma tissue, nonneoplastic brain tissue, or PBMCs (not recorded which). CDR3 coding DNA: TGCACCAGCAGCCCTCGGTCCGTAATCTACGAGCAGTACTTC. It is translated as CTSSPRSVIYEQYF.